This T cell receptor (beta chain) originates from a study of blood T cell repertoires in COVID-19. On the study more broadly: Some COVID-19 samples were acute and others convalescent; all came from the United States, Italy and Spain. In each case, the material was cDNA or gDNA derived from T cells, B-cell-depleted T cells, or PBMCs.

Study processing details: Estimation of nucleated cell counts relied on the amplification of reference gene primers. Assay: immunoSEQ multiplex PCR; the TCRdb copy retains only in-frame clones and omits some. That table gives V, J and clone size, and the DNA gave D and trimming. The sample yields approximately 180,000 clones, approximately 85% seen once. The V gene's germline CDR1 is SGHRS and CDR2 YFSETQ. V dropped 4 bases and J dropped 4 bases, with 20 bases sitting between them. The CDR3 extends over 16 amino acids. The receptor was derived from a man in his sixties with acute or convalescent COVID-19. The sample taken for sequencing was peripheral blood. The chain employs TRBV5-1 and TRBJ1-1, with a possible D match to TRBD1 (6 bases). CDR3 protein: CASSPATDRRSTEAFF. As DNA, the CDR3 is TGCGCCAGCAGCCCCGCAACCGACAGGCGAAGCACTGAAGCTTTCTTT.